This passage covers 12 T cell receptor beta chains from one sample sequenced in a study of human T cells and chemical hapten exposure. TCRdb called the RACE reads again in MiXCR, with one record for every CDR3 protein. The table includes about 260,000 distinct CDR3 sequences, approximately 8.6% detected once. The time point: pre-sensitization, week 0. Treatment reported: therapeutic diphenylcyclopropenone sensitization with weekly scalp DPC. Specimen: whole blood, collected in connection with sensitization to the hapten diphenylcyclopropenone (DPC). The receptors were gathered from a woman between 40 and 55 years old with alopecia areata. Some clones in this sample may be carry-over from other donors' samples.

CDR3 loop: CATSDFSSGSSYEQYF. The CDR3 DNA sequence: TGTGCCACCAGTGATTTCTCCAGCGGGAGCTCCTACGAGCAGTACTTC. The rearrangement joins TRBV24-1 to TRBJ2-7, with 8 bases aligning to TRBD2. This CDR3 spans 16 amino acids. Trimming at V came to 1 base and at J to 0 bases, leaving 4 bases not matched to a gene. CDR1 is KGHDR, CDR2 SFDVKD, per germline.

The chain carries TRBV6-2 or TRBV6-3 and TRBJ2-7; D gene ambiguous. This CDR3 is 15 amino acids long. V lost 6 bases and J lost 3, with 18 bases in between. Germline lookup yields CDR1 MNHEY and CDR2 SVGEGT. The CDR3 nucleotides are TGTGCCAGCAGCCGTAACAGCTTTAGTTACTACGAGCAGTACTTC. It translates to CASSRNSFSYYEQYF.

This clonotype has only a few counts. This chain uses TRBV2 with TRBJ1-6; possibly TRBD1 for D (5 bases). V lost 6 bases and J lost 0, with 9 bases in between. CDR1 is SNHLY and CDR2 is FYNNEI in the germline V gene. The CDR3 runs 15 residues. The CDR3 is CASSDRSSYNSPLHF. CDR3 DNA sequence: TGTGCCAGCAGCGACAGAAGCTCCTATAATTCACCCCTCCACTTT.

This clonotype has more than one count but fewer than ten. The chain uses TRBV7-2 and TRBJ2-7; D is unclear. The CDR3 is 14 residues long. The V gene lost 0 bases and the J gene lost 2 bases, with 8 bases spanning the gap. The germline V gene has CDR1 SGHTA and CDR2 FQGNSA. CDR3 sequence: CASSLASPAYEQYF. The CDR3 DNA follows: TGTGCCAGCAGCTTAGCCAGTCCCGCCTACGAGCAGTACTTC.

This clonotype appeared a few times. The chain combines TRBV11-2 with TRBJ2-3; D gene uncertain. CDR1 SGHAT and CDR2 FQNNGV come from the germline V gene. The length of the CDR3 is 13 residues. Between the trimmed V and J ends, which lost 5 bases and 2 bases, there was a span of 8 bases. The CDR3 sequence: CASSPRPTDTQYF. In DNA, the CDR3 is TGTGCCAGCAGCCCGCGGCCCACAGATACGCAGTATTTT. The variable domain in full, completed from reference TRBV11-2 and TRBJ2-3, reads EAGVAQSPRYKIIEKRQSVAFWCNPISGHATLYWYQQILGQGPKLLIQFQNNGVVDDSQLPKDRFSAERLKGVDSTLKIQPAKLEDSAVYLCASSPRPTDTQYFGPGTRLTVL.

The V and J genes are TRBV27 and TRBJ2-3, with D perhaps TRBD2 (5 bases). Looked up from germline, CDR1 is MNHEY and CDR2 is SMNVEV (reference sequence). The CDR3 extends over 15 amino acids. V lost 6 bases and J lost 8, with 21 bases in between. CDR3: CASSLYTASAGTQYF. CDR3 nucleotides: TGTGCCAGCAGCCTATACACGGCATCGGCGGGTACGCAGTATTTT.

This clonotype was picked up a small number of times. The rearrangement joins TRBV25-1 to TRBJ1-6; 10 bases fit TRBD1. Germline V gene data show CDR1 as MGHDK and CDR2 as SYGVNS. The J segment lost 7 bases and the V segment lost 3 bases, leaving 9 bases of the junction unmatched. The CDR3 has 17 amino acids. The CDR3 bases are TGTGCCAGCAGTGAGCACCCGACAGGGGGCTACAATTCACCCCTCCACTTT. Its protein product is CASSEHPTGGYNSPLHF.

This clonotype appeared a few times. CDR3 sequence: CSASPSAGLDTQYF. Here the CDR3 DNA reads TGCAGTGCTAGCCCCTCAGCGGGGTTAGATACGCAGTATTTT. V and J are TRBV20-1 and TRBJ2-3; TRBD2 agrees at 7 bases. After removal of 3 bases from V and 5 bases from J, the junction contained 8 bases not matched to a gene. The germline V gene has CDR1 DFQATT and CDR2 SNEGSKA (reference sequence). The CDR3 is made up of 14 amino acids.

This clonotype was counted ten times or more. This CDR3 is CASSPVFEGGYEQYF. CDR3 nucleotide sequence: TGTGCCAGCAGCCCCGTTTTTGAGGGAGGGTACGAGCAGTACTTC. The rearrangement links TRBV7-2 to TRBJ2-7, with TRBD2 identical over 7 bases. CDR1 and CDR2 from the germline V gene are SGHTA and FQGNSA. J gave up 4 bases and V 5 bases, and 11 bases lay outside the gene matches. This CDR3 has 15 amino acids.

The gene calls are TRBV27 and TRBJ2-7; possible D gene TRBD2, 5 bases. This CDR3 spans 14 amino acids. Trimming took off 2 bases at V and 4 bases at J, with 12 bases between the two ends. Germline loops: CDR1 MNHEY, CDR2 SMNVEV (reference sequence). The CDR3 here is CASSLNPEVYEQYF. The CDR3 DNA is TGTGCCAGCAGTTTAAATCCGGAGGTGTACGAGCAGTACTTC.

V and J are TRBV28 and TRBJ2-1; TRBD2 aligns across 15 bases. Germline assignment: CDR1 MDHEN and CDR2 SYDVKM. With V trimmed by 4 bases and J by 5 bases, 3 bases remained unmatched. The CDR3 totals 16 residues. CDR3 in DNA: TGTGCCAGCAGTTCTGGACTAGCGGGAGGGAACAATGAGCAGTTCTTC. Translating gives CASSSGLAGGNNEQFF.

The V call is TRBV6-5, the J call TRBJ2-1; weak D call: TRBD1 (6 bases). CDR1 is MNHEY and CDR2 is SVGAGI in the germline V gene. V gave up 6 bases and J gave up 4 bases, with 16 bases separating them. CDR3 length: 15 residues. As DNA, the CDR3 is TGTGCCAGCAGCCGACCTGGGGACAAATACAATGAGCAGTTCTTC. This codes for CASSRPGDKYNEQFF.